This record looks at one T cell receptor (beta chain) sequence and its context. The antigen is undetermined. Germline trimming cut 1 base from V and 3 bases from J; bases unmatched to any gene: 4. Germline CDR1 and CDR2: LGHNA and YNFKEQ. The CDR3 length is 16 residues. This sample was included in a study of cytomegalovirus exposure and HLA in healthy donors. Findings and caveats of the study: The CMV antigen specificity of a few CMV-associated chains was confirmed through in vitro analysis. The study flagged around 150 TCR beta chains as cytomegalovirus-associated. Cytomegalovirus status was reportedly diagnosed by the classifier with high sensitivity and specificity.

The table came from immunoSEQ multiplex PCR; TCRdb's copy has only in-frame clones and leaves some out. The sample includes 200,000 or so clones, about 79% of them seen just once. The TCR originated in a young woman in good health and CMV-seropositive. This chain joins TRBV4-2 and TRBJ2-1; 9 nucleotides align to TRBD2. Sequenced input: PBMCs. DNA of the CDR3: TGTGCCAGCAGCCAAGTAGCGGGAGAAATCTACAATGAGCAGTTCTTC. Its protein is CASSQVAGEIYNEQFF.